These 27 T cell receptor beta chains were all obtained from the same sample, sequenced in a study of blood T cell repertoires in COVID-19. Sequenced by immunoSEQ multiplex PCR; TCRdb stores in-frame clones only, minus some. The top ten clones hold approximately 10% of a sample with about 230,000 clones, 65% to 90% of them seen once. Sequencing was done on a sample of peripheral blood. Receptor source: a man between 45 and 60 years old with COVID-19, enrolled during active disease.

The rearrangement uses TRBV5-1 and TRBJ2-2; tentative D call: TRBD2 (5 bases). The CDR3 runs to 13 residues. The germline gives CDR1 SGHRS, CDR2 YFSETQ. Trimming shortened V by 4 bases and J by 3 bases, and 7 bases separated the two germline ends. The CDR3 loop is CASSPGDTGELFF. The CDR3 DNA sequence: TGCGCCAGCAGCCCCGGGGACACCGGGGAGCTGTTTTTT.

The CDR3 reads CAWSVPVAGRFGYTF. CDR3 DNA sequence: TGTGCCTGGAGTGTACCGGTGGCAGGGCGATTTGGCTACACCTTC. V is TRBV30 and J is TRBJ1-2, with D maybe TRBD1 (5 bases). Trimming stripped 0 bases from V and 7 bases from J, with 18 bases between. The germline gives CDR1 GTSNPN, CDR2 SVGIG (reference sequence). The CDR3 consists of 15 residues.

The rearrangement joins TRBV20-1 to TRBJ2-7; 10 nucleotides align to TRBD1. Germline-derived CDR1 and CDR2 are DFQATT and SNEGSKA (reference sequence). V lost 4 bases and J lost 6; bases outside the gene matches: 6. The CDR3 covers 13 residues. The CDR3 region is CSANEGTGVEQYF. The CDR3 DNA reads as TGCAGTGCTAATGAGGGGACAGGGGTCGAGCAGTACTTC.

The CDR3 region has the DNA TGTGCCAGCAATGAAGGCAGGGCAACAGATACGCAGTATTTT. This sequence encodes CASNEGRATDTQYF. This chain joins TRBV3-1 (or the pseudogene TRBV3-2) and TRBJ2-3; D is possibly TRBD1 (5 bases). This CDR3 comprises 14 residues. The V gene's germline CDR1 is LGHDT and CDR2 YNNKEL (reference sequence). V was clipped by 7 bases and J by 3 bases, with 14 bases between them.

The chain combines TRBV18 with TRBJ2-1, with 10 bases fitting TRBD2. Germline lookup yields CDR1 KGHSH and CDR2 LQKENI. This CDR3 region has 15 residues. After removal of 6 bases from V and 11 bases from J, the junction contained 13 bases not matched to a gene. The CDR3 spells CASSLQERGGGQQFF. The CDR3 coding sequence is TGTGCCAGCTCCCTCCAGGAGCGGGGGGGTGGACAGCAGTTCTTC.

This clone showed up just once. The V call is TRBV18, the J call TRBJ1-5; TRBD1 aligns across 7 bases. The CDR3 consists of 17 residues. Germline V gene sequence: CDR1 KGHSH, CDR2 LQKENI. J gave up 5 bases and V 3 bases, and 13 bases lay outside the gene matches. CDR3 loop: CASSPGQDRWGDQPQHF. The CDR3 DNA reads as TGTGCCAGCTCACCTGGACAGGACAGGTGGGGGGATCAGCCCCAGCATTTT.

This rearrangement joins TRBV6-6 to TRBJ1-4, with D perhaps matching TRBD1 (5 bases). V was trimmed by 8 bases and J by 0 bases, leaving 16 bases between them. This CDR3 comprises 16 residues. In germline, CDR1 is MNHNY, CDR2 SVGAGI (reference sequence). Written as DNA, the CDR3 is TGTGCCAGCGGGGGGGGAGGCGTTGCAACTAATGAAAAACTGTTTTTT. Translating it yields CASGGGGVATNEKLFF.

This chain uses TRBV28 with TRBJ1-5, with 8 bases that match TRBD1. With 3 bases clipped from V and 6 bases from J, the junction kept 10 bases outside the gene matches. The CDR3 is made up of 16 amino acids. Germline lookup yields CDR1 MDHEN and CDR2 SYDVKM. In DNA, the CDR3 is TGTGCCAGCAGTTTTCCCGACAGGGGAGGGTTTCAGCCCCAGCATTTT. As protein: CASSFPDRGGFQPQHF. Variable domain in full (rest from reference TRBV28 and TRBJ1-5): DVKVTQSSRYLVKRTGEKVFLECVQDMDHENMFWYRQDPGLGLRLIYFSYDVKMKEKGDIPEGYSVSREKKERFSLILESASTNQTSMYLCASSFPDRGGFQPQHFGDGTRLSIL.

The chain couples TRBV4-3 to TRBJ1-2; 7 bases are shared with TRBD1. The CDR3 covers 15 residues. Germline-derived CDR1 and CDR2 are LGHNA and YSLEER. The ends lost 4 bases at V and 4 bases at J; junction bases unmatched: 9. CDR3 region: CASSPQGRPFYGYTF. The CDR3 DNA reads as TGCGCCAGCAGCCCACAGGGGCGGCCTTTCTATGGCTACACCTTC.

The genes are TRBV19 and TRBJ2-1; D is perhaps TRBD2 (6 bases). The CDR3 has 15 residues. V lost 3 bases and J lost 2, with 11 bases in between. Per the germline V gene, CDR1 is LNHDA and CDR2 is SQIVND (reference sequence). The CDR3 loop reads CASSIGGGPYNEQFF. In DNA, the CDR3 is TGTGCCAGTAGTATCGGGGGAGGCCCCTACAATGAGCAGTTCTTC.

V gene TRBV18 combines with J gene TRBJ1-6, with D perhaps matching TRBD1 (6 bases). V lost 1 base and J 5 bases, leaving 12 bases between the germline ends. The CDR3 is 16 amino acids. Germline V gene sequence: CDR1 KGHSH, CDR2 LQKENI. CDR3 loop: CASSPLSGADNSPLHF. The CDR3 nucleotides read TGTGCCAGCTCACCACTCTCAGGGGCGGATAATTCACCCCTCCACTTT. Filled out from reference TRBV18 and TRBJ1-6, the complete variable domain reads NAGVMQNPRHLVRRRGQEARLRCSPMKGHSHVYWYRQLPEEGLKFMVYLQKENIIDESGMPKERFSAEFPKEGPSILRIQQVVRGDSAAYFCASSPLSGADNSPLHFGNGTRLTVT.

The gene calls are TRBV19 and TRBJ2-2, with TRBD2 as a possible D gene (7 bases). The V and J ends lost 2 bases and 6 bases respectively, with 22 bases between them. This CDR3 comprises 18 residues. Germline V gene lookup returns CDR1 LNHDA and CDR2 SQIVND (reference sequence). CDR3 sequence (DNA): TGTGCCAGTAGTATATCTTCGGGGGGCAGGGCTTCCCCCGGGGAGCTGTTTTTT. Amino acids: CASSISSGGRASPGELFF.

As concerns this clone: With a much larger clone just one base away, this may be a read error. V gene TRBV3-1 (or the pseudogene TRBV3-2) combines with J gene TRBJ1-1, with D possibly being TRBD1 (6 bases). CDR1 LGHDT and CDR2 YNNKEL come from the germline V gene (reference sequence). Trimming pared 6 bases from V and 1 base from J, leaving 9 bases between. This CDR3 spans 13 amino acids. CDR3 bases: TGTGCCAGCAGACCGACAGGGAACACTGAAGCTTTCTTT. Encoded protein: CASRPTGNTEAFF.

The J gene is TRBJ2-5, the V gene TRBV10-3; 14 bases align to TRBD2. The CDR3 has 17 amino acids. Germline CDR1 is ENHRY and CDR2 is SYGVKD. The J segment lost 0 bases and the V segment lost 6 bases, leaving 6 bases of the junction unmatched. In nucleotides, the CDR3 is TGTGCCATCAGCCCCCGGGGACTAGCGGGGGACCAAGAGACCCAGTACTTC. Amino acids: CAISPRGLAGDQETQYF.

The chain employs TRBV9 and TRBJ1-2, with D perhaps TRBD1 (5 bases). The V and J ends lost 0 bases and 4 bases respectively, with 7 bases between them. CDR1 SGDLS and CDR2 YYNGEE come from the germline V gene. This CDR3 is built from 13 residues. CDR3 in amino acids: CASSVVTGYGYTF. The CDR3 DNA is TGTGCCAGCAGCGTAGTTACAGGCTATGGCTACACCTTC. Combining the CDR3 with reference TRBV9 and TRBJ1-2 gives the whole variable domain DSGVTQTPKHLITATGQRVTLRCSPRSGDLSVYWYQQSLDQGLQFLIQYYNGEERAKGNILERFSAQQFPDLHSELNLSSLELGDSALYFCASSVVTGYGYTFGSGTRLTVV.

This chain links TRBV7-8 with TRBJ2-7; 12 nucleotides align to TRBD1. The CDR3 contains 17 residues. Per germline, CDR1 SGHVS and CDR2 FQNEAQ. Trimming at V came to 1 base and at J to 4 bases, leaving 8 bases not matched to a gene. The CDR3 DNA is TGTGCCAGCAGCTTAGGAGAAGGGACAGGGGGCCTATACGAGCAGTACTTC. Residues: CASSLGEGTGGLYEQYF.

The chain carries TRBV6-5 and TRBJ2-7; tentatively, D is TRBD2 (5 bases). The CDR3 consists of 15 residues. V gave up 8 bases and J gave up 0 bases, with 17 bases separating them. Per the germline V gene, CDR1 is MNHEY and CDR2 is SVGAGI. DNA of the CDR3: TGTGCCAGCGCTGCGTTCCCGGGAAGCTCCTACGAGCAGTACTTC. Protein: CASAAFPGSSYEQYF.

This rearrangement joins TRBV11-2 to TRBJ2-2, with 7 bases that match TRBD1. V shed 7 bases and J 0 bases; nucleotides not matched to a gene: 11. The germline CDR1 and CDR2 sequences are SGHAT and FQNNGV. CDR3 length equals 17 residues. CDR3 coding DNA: TGTGCCAGCAACTTCAATCCGGGACAGCCGAACACCGGGGAGCTGTTTTTT. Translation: CASNFNPGQPNTGELFF.

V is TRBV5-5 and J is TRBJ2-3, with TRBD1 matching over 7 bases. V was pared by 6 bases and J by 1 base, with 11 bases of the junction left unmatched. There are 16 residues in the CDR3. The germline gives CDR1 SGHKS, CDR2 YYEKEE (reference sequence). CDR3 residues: CASNKAGTGGTDTQYF. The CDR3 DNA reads TGTGCCAGCAACAAAGCAGGCACAGGGGGCACAGATACGCAGTATTTT.

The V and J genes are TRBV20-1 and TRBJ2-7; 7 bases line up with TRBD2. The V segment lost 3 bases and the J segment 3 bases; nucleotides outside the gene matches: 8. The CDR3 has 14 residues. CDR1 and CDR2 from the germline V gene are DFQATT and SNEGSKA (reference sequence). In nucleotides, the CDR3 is TGCAGTGCTAGTTTCGCGGGAGCTATCTACGAGCAGTACTTC. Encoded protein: CSASFAGAIYEQYF.

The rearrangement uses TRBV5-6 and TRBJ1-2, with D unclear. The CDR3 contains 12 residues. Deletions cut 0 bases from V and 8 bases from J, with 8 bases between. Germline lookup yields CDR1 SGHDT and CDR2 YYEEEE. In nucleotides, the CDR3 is TGTGCCAGCAGCTTGGTAGTCGGGGGCTACACCTTC. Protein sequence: CASSLVVGGYTF. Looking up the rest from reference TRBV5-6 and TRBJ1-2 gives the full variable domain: DAGVTQSPTHLIKTRGQQVTLRCSPKSGHDTVSWYQQALGQGPQFIFQYYEEEERQRGNFPDRFSGHQFPNYSSELNVNALLLGDSALYLCASSLVVGGYTFGSGTRLTVV.

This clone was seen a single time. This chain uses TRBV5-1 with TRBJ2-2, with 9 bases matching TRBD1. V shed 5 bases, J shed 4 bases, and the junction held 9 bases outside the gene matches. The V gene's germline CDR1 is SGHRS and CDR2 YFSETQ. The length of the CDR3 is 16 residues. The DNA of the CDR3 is TGCGCCAGCAGTCGGGACAGGGCAATCGGCACCGGGGAGCTGTTTTTT. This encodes CASSRDRAIGTGELFF.

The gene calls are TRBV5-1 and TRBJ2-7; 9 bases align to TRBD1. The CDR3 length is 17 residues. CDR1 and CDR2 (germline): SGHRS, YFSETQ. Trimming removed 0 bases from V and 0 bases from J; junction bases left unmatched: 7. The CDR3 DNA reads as TGCGCCAGCAGCTTGGCAGCCGGGACAGGGTTCTCCTACGAGCAGTACTTC. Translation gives CASSLAAGTGFSYEQYF.

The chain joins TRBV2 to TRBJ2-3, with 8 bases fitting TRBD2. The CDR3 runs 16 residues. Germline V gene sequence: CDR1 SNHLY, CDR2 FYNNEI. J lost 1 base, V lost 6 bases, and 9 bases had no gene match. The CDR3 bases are TGTGCCAGCAGCCGAAGAGCGGGAGTAGGCACAGATACGCAGTATTTT. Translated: CASSRRAGVGTDTQYF.

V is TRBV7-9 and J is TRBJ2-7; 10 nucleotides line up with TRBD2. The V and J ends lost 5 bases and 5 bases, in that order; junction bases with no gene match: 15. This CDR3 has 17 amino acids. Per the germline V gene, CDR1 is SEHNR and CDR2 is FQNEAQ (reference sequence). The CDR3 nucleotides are TGTGCCAGCAGCCTGGCTCTAGCGGGAGAGGATAGGCACGAGCAGTACTTC. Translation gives CASSLALAGEDRHEQYF.

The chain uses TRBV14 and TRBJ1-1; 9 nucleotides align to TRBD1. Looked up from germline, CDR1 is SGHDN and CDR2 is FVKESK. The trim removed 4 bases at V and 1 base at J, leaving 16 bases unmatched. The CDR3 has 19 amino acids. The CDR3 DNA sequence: TGTGCCAGCAGCCTGTACAGGGGGCGAGTTGTGAACCCGAACACTGAAGCTTTCTTT. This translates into CASSLYRGRVVNPNTEAFF.

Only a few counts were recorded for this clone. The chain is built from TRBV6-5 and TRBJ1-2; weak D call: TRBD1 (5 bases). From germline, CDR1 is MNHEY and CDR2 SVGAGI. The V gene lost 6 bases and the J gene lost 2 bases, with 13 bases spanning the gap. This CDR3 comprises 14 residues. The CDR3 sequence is CASSRAQGNYGYTF. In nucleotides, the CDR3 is TGTGCCAGCAGCCGCGCCCAGGGAAACTATGGCTACACCTTC.